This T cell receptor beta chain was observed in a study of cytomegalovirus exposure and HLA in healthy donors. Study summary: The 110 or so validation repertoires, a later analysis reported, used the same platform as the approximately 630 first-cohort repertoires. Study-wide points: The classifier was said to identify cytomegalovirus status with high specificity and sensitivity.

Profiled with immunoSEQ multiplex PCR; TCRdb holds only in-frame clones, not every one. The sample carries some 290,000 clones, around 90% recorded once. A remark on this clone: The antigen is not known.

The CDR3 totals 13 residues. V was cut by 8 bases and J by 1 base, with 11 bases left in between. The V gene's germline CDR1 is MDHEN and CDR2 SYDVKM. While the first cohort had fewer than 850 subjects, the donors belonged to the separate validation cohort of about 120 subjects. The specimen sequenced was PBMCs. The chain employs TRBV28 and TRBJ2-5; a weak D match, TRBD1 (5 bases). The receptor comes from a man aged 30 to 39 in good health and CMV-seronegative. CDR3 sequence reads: CASQNGAQETQYF. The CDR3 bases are TGTGCCAGCCAAAATGGGGCCCAAGAGACCCAGTACTTC. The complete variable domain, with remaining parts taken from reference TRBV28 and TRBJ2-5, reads DVKVTQSSRYLVKRTGEKVFLECVQDMDHENMFWYRQDPGLGLRLIYFSYDVKMKEKGDIPEGYSVSREKKERFSLILESASTNQTSMYLCASQNGAQETQYFGPGTRLLVL.